This is a list of T cell receptor beta chains from one sample in a study of T cells in Graves' hyperthyroidism and ophthalmopathy. TCRdb re-called the multiplex PCR reads through MiXCR, storing one row per CDR3 protein. The table lists roughly 350,000 distinct CDR3 sequences, 14% of them singletons, with 20% to 25% in the top ten. The sequencing sample was made of blood. The receptor source for this set is a woman aged 25 to 39 with Graves' hyperthyroidism. Each CDR3 is given without its conserved first and last residue. The order of the fields is J gene, CDR3 length, V gene, CDR3 protein.

TRBJ2-3 | 13 | TRBV12-3/TRBV12-4 | ASSIRLARTDTQY
TRBJ2-7 | 12 | TRBV12-3/TRBV12-4 | ASSRLAGAYEQY
TRBJ1-1 | 10 | TRBV28 | ASTNRRTEAF
TRBJ1-5 | 12 | TRBV28 | ASSGGTMNQPQH
TRBJ2-3 | 13 | TRBV20-1 | SGGLTSGHTDTQY
TRBJ2-6 | 16 | TRBV28 | ASKPAGRLISGANVLT
TRBJ2-3 | 14 | TRBV28 | ASSPRGGVTTDTQY
TRBJ1-1 | 12 | TRBV6-1 | ASSETATNTEAF
TRBJ2-5 | 13 | TRBV4-1 | ASSQEDAGRETQY
TRBJ2-1 | 14 | TRBV10-3 | AISESIVEGGRRQF
TRBJ1-4 | 12 | TRBV7-9 | ASSETPTNEKLF
TRBJ1-1 | 11 | TRBV19 | ASRGRVISEAF
TRBJ2-5 | 12 | TRBV12-3/TRBV12-4 | ASTLTGIQETQY
TRBJ2-1 | 11 | TRBV20-1 | SATSGPNNEQF
TRBJ2-7 | 14 | TRBV11-2 | ASSDIWGQGLNEQY
TRBJ2-4 | 13 | TRBV28 | ASIGAGLAKNIQY
TRBJ2-4 | 12 | TRBV9 | ASSPPGRENIQY
TRBJ2-7 | 12 | TRBV29-1 | SVDPTGNLYEQY
TRBJ2-3 | 13 | TRBV3-1 | ASSQATGFKDTQY
TRBJ1-2 | 10 | TRBV6-4 | ASSDSMGGYT
TRBJ1-3 | 12 | TRBV20-1 | SAGTEKSGNTIY
TRBJ2-2 | 14 | TRBV7-6 | ASSLGTGGITGELF
TRBJ2-7 | 12 | TRBV29-1 | SVEEDRGSYEQY
TRBJ2-1 | 11 | TRBV28 | ASSGTAVDEQF
TRBJ2-5 | 10 | TRBV30 | AWSVLQETQY
TRBJ1-3 | 13 | TRBV11-2 | ASSHLTGKGNTIY
TRBJ2-2 | 10 | TRBV19 | ASSMLTFELF
TRBJ1-1 | 10 | TRBV20-1 | SARQTHTEAF
TRBJ1-2 | 13 | TRBV11-1 | ASSHGTAHNYGYT
TRBJ2-2 | 14 | TRBV5-6 | ASSADRESSTGELF
TRBJ2-7 | 12 | TRBV9 | ASSAGDTRREQY
TRBJ2-1 | 10 | TRBV20-1 | SAGLEVYEQF
TRBJ1-5 | 12 | TRBV19 | ASSIKGSSQPQH
TRBJ2-7 | 13 | TRBV20-1 | SAREEQGPFYEQY
TRBJ2-7 | 12 | TRBV7-8 | ASSFSPGWDEQY
TRBJ2-5 | 10 | TRBV4-3 | ARSCGWETQY
TRBJ2-5 | 13 | TRBV7-9 | ASSLGTSAEETQY
TRBJ2-3 | 14 | TRBV27 | ASSRSQGAGTDTQY
TRBJ1-3 | 13 | TRBV27 | ASSTQGLAGNTIY
TRBJ2-7 | 17 | TRBV5-1 | ASSLDDGSSGRGRYEQY